The source of this T cell receptor beta chain is a study of long-term antiretroviral therapy in people with HIV. This was the immunoSEQ v3.0 assay at survey level. Generated by immunoSEQ multiplex PCR, the TCRdb table keeps only in-frame clones and is missing some. This sample has around 21,000 clones, with 80% to 85% found just once. Germline V gene data show CDR1 as SGHDT and CDR2 as YYEEEE. CDR3 size: 17 residues. Trimming cost V 0 bases and J 0 bases, with 13 bases left between them. The chain links TRBV5-6 to TRBJ2-1, with a possible D match to TRBD2 (5 bases). This sequence originates from a man aged 35-49 years with HIV. The sequencing used unsorted PBMCs, collected 0.1 years before starting antiretroviral therapy. The CDR3 coding sequence is TGTGCCAGCAGCTTGGCTGGGAGACTTCCCTCCTACAATGAGCAGTTCTTC. Translation: CASSLAGRLPSYNEQFF.